The sequence of this T cell receptor (beta chain) was determined in a study of shared clonotypes between healthy human individuals. Study-level points and caveats: Naive CD4 clonotypes overlapped across a few donors at about 5.2%.

The germline CDR1 and CDR2 sequences are SGHVS and FQNEAQ. The CDR3 consists of 12 residues. V lost 3 bases to trimming and J lost 1 base, with 3 bases between them. This clone was detected only once. Its antigen is undetermined. A read error may explain this, as a much larger clone is one base away. Original methodology: ImmunoSEQ supplied junction-only sequences lacking quality scores, so filtering was different. Profiling relied on immunoSEQ multiplex PCR, and the TCRdb table lists in-frame clones only, not all of them. V, J and clone size are taken as reported in that table, and D and trimming were inferred from the DNA itself. This sample has approximately 980,000 clones; about three quarters occur once, and the top ten carry approximately 1.5%.

The source is a man in his late teens or twenties in good health. The chain carries TRBV7-8 and TRBJ1-1; no clear D. Material: memory CD4+ T cells sorted from blood. Described subset: CD45RA-negative fraction. CDR3 in amino acids: CASSFGNTEAFF. The CDR3 region has the DNA TGTGCCAGCAGCTTCGGGAACACTGAAGCTTTCTTT. Filled out from reference TRBV7-8 and TRBJ1-1, the complete variable domain reads GAGVSQSPRYKVAKRGQDVALRCDPISGHVSLFWYQQALGQGPEFLTYFQNEAQLDKSGLPSDRFFAERPEGSVSTLKIQRTQQEDSAVYLCASSFGNTEAFFGQGTRLTVV.